This T cell receptor (beta chain) was observed in a study of shared T cell receptors in the human thymus. Libraries were prepared by immunoSEQ multiplex PCR; TCRdb keeps only in-frame clonotypes and omits some of them. Counted here are around 65,000 clones, roughly 95% occurring once; the ten biggest clones make up less than 0.04%. The CDR3 sequence is 14 residues long. Trimming at V came to 5 bases and at J to 3 bases, leaving 1 base not matched to a gene. CDR1 is SEHNR, CDR2 FQNEAQ, per germline (reference sequence). The sequence derives from a human donor. Sequencing was done on a sample of thymocytes. This chain connects TRBV7-9 to TRBJ1-6; TRBD1 agrees at 7 bases. CDR3 DNA sequence: TGTGCCAGCAGCCGACAGGGCTATAATTCACCCCTCCACTTT. Translation: CASSRQGYNSPLHF.